Listed below are T cell receptor beta chains from one sample, sequenced in a study of regulatory T cells. Measured with immunoSEQ multiplex PCR; TCRdb has only the in-frame clones, and not every one. The repertoire holds 5,500 to 6,500 clones, with over 75% as singletons. Sequencing was carried out using CD4+ Tregs sorted from blood. These receptors were collected from a person between 18 and 30 years old with CD3G deficiency. Both conserved end residues are part of each CDR3. A D gene is named only where the DNA matches it firmly. Size is stated for part of the rows, as once, few or many counts, or as a class when the clone is expanded.

j_call: TRBJ2-1
v_call: TRBV28
d_call: NA
clone_size: NA
cdr3_aa: CASRGGGGSRVNEQFF
cdr3_nt: TGTGCCAGCAGAGGGGGGGGCGGGAGCCGCGTGAATGAGCAGTTCTTC

j_call: TRBJ2-7
v_call: TRBV6-1
d_call: TRBD1
clone_size: NA
cdr3_aa: CASSERAGGNYEQYF
cdr3_nt: TGTGCCAGCAGTGAACGGGCAGGGGGCAACTACGAGCAGTACTTC

j_call: TRBJ1-6
v_call: TRBV11-2
d_call: NA
clone_size: NA
cdr3_aa: CASSLDQGYNSPLHF
cdr3_nt: TGTGCCAGCAGCTTAGATCAGGGATATAATTCACCCCTCCACTTT

j_call: TRBJ2-7
v_call: TRBV6-1
d_call: TRBD2
clone_size: NA
cdr3_aa: CASNRGRDYEQYF
cdr3_nt: TGTGCCAGCAATAGAGGGAGGGACTACGAGCAGTACTTC

j_call: TRBJ2-1
v_call: TRBV6-1
d_call: NA
clone_size: NA
cdr3_aa: CASTRGFSYNEQFF
cdr3_nt: TGTGCCAGTACTAGGGGGTTCTCCTACAATGAGCAGTTCTTC

j_call: TRBJ2-7
v_call: TRBV5-1
d_call: NA
clone_size: NA
cdr3_aa: CASSYGHDLTEQYF
cdr3_nt: TGCGCCAGCAGCTACGGCCATGACCTTACCGAGCAGTACTTC

j_call: TRBJ2-3
v_call: TRBV10-2
d_call: NA
clone_size: NA
cdr3_aa: CASRRTDTDTQYF
cdr3_nt: TGCGCCAGCAGGAGGACAGACACAGATACGCAGTATTTT

j_call: TRBJ2-3
v_call: TRBV5-1
d_call: NA
clone_size: once
cdr3_aa: CASSLEGAPRDTQYF
cdr3_nt: TGCGCCAGCAGCTTGGAAGGGGCACCTCGGGATACGCAGTATTTT

j_call: TRBJ2-7
v_call: TRBV6-1
d_call: TRBD2
clone_size: NA
cdr3_aa: CASSAGGPYEQYF
cdr3_nt: TGTGCCAGCTCAGCGGGAGGGCCCTACGAGCAGTACTTC

j_call: TRBJ1-2
v_call: TRBV19
d_call: TRBD1
clone_size: NA
cdr3_aa: CASSKTRTGYYGYTF
cdr3_nt: TGTGCCAGTAGTAAAACAAGGACAGGATACTATGGCTACACCTTC

j_call: TRBJ1-2
v_call: TRBV6-6
d_call: NA
clone_size: NA
cdr3_aa: CASSYTREGGYTF
cdr3_nt: TGTGCCAGCAGTTACACCCGGGAGGGCGGCTACACCTTC

j_call: TRBJ1-5
v_call: TRBV28
d_call: TRBD1
clone_size: NA
cdr3_aa: CASSPTGPLSQPQHF
cdr3_nt: TGTGCCAGCAGTCCGACAGGGCCCCTTAGTCAGCCCCAGCATTTT

j_call: TRBJ2-7
v_call: TRBV10-3
d_call: TRBD1
clone_size: few
cdr3_aa: CAISDRTGSRYEQYF
cdr3_nt: TGTGCCATCAGTGACAGGACAGGGTCGAGGTACGAGCAGTACTTC

j_call: TRBJ1-5
v_call: TRBV10-3
d_call: NA
clone_size: NA
cdr3_aa: CAIREGVGQPQHF
cdr3_nt: TGTGCCATCAGGGAAGGGGTTGGGCAGCCCCAGCATTTT